The rows below give T cell receptor beta chains drawn from one sample of a study of cytomegalovirus exposure and HLA in healthy donors. The table came from immunoSEQ multiplex PCR; TCRdb's copy has only in-frame clones and leaves some out. The profile shows 150,000 to 200,000 clones, roughly 80% of them singletons. Sequencing was carried out using PBMCs. The receptor set was obtained from a woman between 18 and 29 years old in good health and CMV-seronegative. The CDR3 runs from the conserved cysteine through the conserved F or W. Fields, in order: D gene, J gene, V gene, clone size, CDR3 protein, CDR3 DNA. The D gene is left open where the match is weak. Clone sizes are given selectively: once, few, many, or a class where the clone is expanded.

>TRBD2|TRBJ2-1|TRBV30|-
CAWSVGGRAVEQFF
TGTGCCTGGAGTGTAGGCGGGAGGGCCGTCGAGCAGTTCTTC
>-|TRBJ2-7|TRBV29-1|-
CSVEVGRNTYEQYF
TGCAGCGTTGAAGTGGGCCGGAATACCTACGAGCAGTACTTC
>-|TRBJ2-1|TRBV7-9|-
CASSPRAGSSYNEQFF
TGTGCCAGCAGCCCGCGGGCTGGGAGCTCCTACAATGAGCAGTTCTTC
>-|TRBJ2-2|TRBV28|-
CASSRAAANTGELFF
TGTGCCAGCAGCCGAGCTGCCGCGAACACCGGGGAGCTGTTTTTT
>TRBD1|TRBJ1-1|TRBV9|-
CASSPRTGRSTEAFF
TGTGCCAGCAGCCCCCGGACAGGGAGGAGCACTGAAGCTTTCTTT
>TRBD2|TRBJ2-2|TRBV4-3|-
CASSQDRTSPGELFF
TGCGCCAGCAGCCAAGATCGGACTAGCCCCGGGGAGCTGTTTTTT
>-|TRBJ2-3|TRBV7-6|-
CASSSDSPATQYF
TGTGCCAGCAGCTCGGACAGTCCCGCTACGCAGTATTTT
>-|TRBJ2-3|TRBV9|once
CASSEDSDLDTQYF
TGTGCCAGCAGCGAGGACTCCGACTTAGATACGCAGTATTTT
>-|TRBJ2-6|TRBV28|-
CASSRGWKWNSGANVLTF
TGTGCCAGCAGCCGAGGGTGGAAATGGAACTCTGGGGCCAACGTCCTGACTTTC
>TRBD2|TRBJ2-1|TRBV11-2|-
CASSLVGLAGAISYNEQFF
TGTGCCAGCAGCTTAGTGGGACTAGCGGGAGCAATATCCTACAATGAGCAGTTCTTC
>TRBD1|TRBJ2-1|TRBV28|-
CASTPWGTEIPNEQFF
TGTGCCAGCACCCCATGGGGGACAGAAATTCCCAATGAGCAGTTCTTC
>-|TRBJ2-7|TRBV6-5|few
CASSYVGHPYEQYF
TGTGCCAGCAGTTATGTGGGCCACCCCTACGAGCAGTACTTC
>TRBD1|TRBJ1-1|TRBV18|-
CASSGQGSNTEAFF
TGTGCCAGCTCAGGACAGGGGTCGAACACTGAAGCTTTCTTT
>-|TRBJ2-1|TRBV29-1|-
CSVGWEAYNEQFF
TGCAGCGTTGGCTGGGAGGCTTACAATGAGCAGTTCTTC
>TRBD2|TRBJ2-1|TRBV10-3|-
CAIRRTSGGSYNEQFF
TGTGCCATCAGGAGGACTAGCGGGGGGTCCTACAATGAGCAGTTCTTC
>TRBD1|TRBJ1-3|TRBV30|-
CAWSVRSGGGGNTIYF
TGTGCCTGGAGTGTACGGTCAGGGGGCGGTGGAAACACCATATATTTT
>-|TRBJ2-1|TRBV15|-
CATSREQGEQFF
TGTGCCACCAGCAGAGAACAGGGCGAGCAGTTCTTC
>-|TRBJ2-3|TRBV27|-
CASSLTHYTDTQYF
TGTGCCAGCAGTTTGACACATTACACAGATACGCAGTATTTT
>-|TRBJ1-1|TRBV2|few
CASGRDTGGNTEAFF
TGTGCCAGCGGCCGGGACACTGGAGGAAACACTGAAGCTTTCTTT
>TRBD2|TRBJ2-1|TRBV6-5|-
CASSPQRDGSIEQFF
TGTGCCAGCAGCCCGCAGCGGGACGGGTCGATTGAGCAGTTCTTC
>TRBD2|TRBJ2-5|TRBV11-2|-
CASSLRAGEVEETQYF
TGTGCCAGCAGCTTGCGGGCGGGAGAGGTTGAAGAGACCCAGTACTTC
>TRBD2|TRBJ2-7|TRBV13|-
CASSSVGLAGVGEQYF
TGTGCCAGCAGCTCGGTCGGACTAGCGGGAGTGGGCGAGCAGTACTTC
>TRBD2|TRBJ2-1|TRBV28|few
CASSLQAGGYNEQFF
TGTGCCAGCAGTTTACAAGCGGGGGGATACAATGAGCAGTTCTTC
>-|TRBJ2-7|TRBV20-1|-
CRALGSSEQYF
TGCAGAGCCCTGGGGAGCTCCGAGCAGTACTTC
>TRBD1|TRBJ1-2|TRBV29-1|many
CSVEETGGYGYTF
TGCAGCGTTGAAGAGACAGGGGGCTATGGCTACACCTTC
>-|TRBJ1-6|TRBV5-1|-
CASSLAYPNSPLHF
TGCGCCAGCAGCTTGGCCTACCCAAATTCACCCCTCCACTTT
>-|TRBJ2-3|TRBV2|-
CASSTQGTDTQYF
TGTGCCAGCAGTACGCAGGGGACAGATACGCAGTATTTT
>TRBD2|TRBJ2-7|TRBV5-6|-
CASSVRAGTSLSPEQYF
TGTGCCAGCAGCGTGAGAGCGGGGACTAGCCTCTCCCCCGAGCAGTACTTC
>TRBD1|TRBJ1-5|TRBV28|-
CASSSGQGGRGNQPQHF
TGTGCCAGCAGCAGTGGACAGGGGGGCCGAGGCAATCAGCCCCAGCATTTT
>-|TRBJ2-3|TRBV30|-
CAWSDPGPGGKQYF
TGTGCCTGGAGTGATCCGGGGCCAGGAGGGAAGCAGTATTTT
>TRBD2|TRBJ2-7|TRBV18|-
CASSPQPSLGGRGYEQYF
TGTGCCAGCTCACCACAGCCGTCCCTTGGAGGGAGGGGCTACGAGCAGTACTTC
>TRBD2|TRBJ2-3|TRBV4-3|-
CASSQGIGRFTDTQYF
TGCGCCAGCAGCCAAGGTATCGGGAGGTTCACAGATACGCAGTATTTT
>-|TRBJ2-3|TRBV30|-
CAWSVRGAQYF
TGTGCCTGGAGTGTGCGGGGTGCGCAGTATTTT
>TRBD2|TRBJ2-2|TRBV19|-
CASISSAPIAGVTGELFF
TGTGCCAGTATTTCTAGTGCCCCGATAGCGGGAGTGACCGGGGAGCTGTTTTTT
>-|TRBJ1-1|TRBV30|-
CAQNAALGTEAFF
TGTGCCCAGAACGCGGCCCTTGGGACTGAAGCTTTCTTT
>-|TRBJ2-7|TRBV6-1|-
CAGRVTGSYEQYF
TGTGCCGGCAGGGTCACAGGCTCCTACGAGCAGTACTTC
>TRBD1|TRBJ2-7|TRBV5-6|-
CASSLWQGVIHHEQYF
TGTGCCAGCAGCTTATGGCAGGGGGTGATTCACCACGAGCAGTACTTC
>-|TRBJ1-5|TRBV11-2|many
CASSLVPGNQPQHF
TGTGCCAGCAGCTTAGTACCAGGGAATCAGCCCCAGCATTTT
>TRBD1|TRBJ1-1|TRBV6-5|-
CASSTDRGGNTEAFF
TGTGCCAGCAGTACCGACAGGGGAGGAAACACTGAAGCTTTCTTT
>TRBD1|TRBJ1-1|TRBV27|-
CASRHHDRGTEAFF
TGTGCCAGCAGACATCATGACAGGGGTACTGAAGCTTTCTTT
>-|TRBJ2-3|TRBV27|-
CASSFRSTDTQYF
TGTGCCAGCAGTTTTCGGAGCACAGATACGCAGTATTTT
>-|TRBJ1-2|TRBV6-1|few
CASRDLSGYGYTF
TGTGCCAGCAGGGACCTATCGGGGTATGGCTACACCTTC
>-|TRBJ2-1|TRBV19|-
CASKFLATSSYNEQFF
TGTGCCAGTAAGTTTCTAGCTACGAGCTCCTACAATGAGCAGTTCTTC
>-|TRBJ1-2|TRBV19|-
CASSIDPGGANYGYTF
TGTGCCAGTAGTATAGATCCCGGCGGGGCTAACTATGGCTACACCTTC
>-|TRBJ2-5|TRBV4-1|-
CASSHKPTGLGETQYF
TGCGCCAGCAGCCACAAGCCAACAGGTCTCGGGGAGACCCAGTACTTC
>-|TRBJ2-3|TRBV28|-
CASSLQTTRTGVDTQYF
TGTGCCAGCAGTCTACAGACCACCCGGACCGGGGTGGATACGCAGTATTTT
>-|TRBJ2-3|TRBV27|-
CASSLFSPSAFTDTQYF
TGTGCCAGCAGTTTATTCTCTCCTAGCGCGTTCACAGATACGCAGTATTTT
>-|TRBJ2-1|TRBV6-5|-
CASSYSTRAFHEQFF
TGTGCCAGCAGTTACTCGACTAGGGCTTTTCATGAGCAGTTCTTC
>-|TRBJ1-1|TRBV9|-
CASSASMNTEAFF
TGTGCCAGCAGCGCTTCTATGAACACTGAAGCTTTCTTT
>TRBD2|TRBJ2-2|TRBV7-2|-
CASSSGVAGLNTGELFF
TGTGCCAGCAGCTCCGGGGTAGCGGGACTCAACACCGGGGAGCTGTTTTTT
>TRBD2|TRBJ2-5|TRBV5-4|-
CASSLGGTSGRLQETQYF
TGTGCCAGCAGCTTGGGGGGGACTAGCGGGAGGTTACAAGAGACCCAGTACTTC
>TRBD1|TRBJ2-2|TRBV5-1|few
CASSGTGDTGELFF
TGCGCCAGCAGCGGCACAGGGGACACCGGGGAGCTGTTTTTT
>-|TRBJ1-2|TRBV18|-
CASSPSTGTNYGYTF
TGTGCCAGCTCACCGTCTACAGGGACAAACTATGGCTACACCTTC
>-|TRBJ1-5|TRBV27|-
CASSLTVNQPQHF
TGTGCCAGCAGTTTGACAGTCAATCAGCCCCAGCATTTT
>-|TRBJ1-2|TRBV5-1|-
CASSLGQPVYGYTF
TGCGCCAGCAGCCTCGGACAGCCCGTTTATGGCTACACCTTC
>-|TRBJ2-1|TRBV4-3|-
CASSQEIGPGETYNEQFF
TGCGCCAGCAGCCAAGAAATTGGACCGGGAGAAACCTACAATGAGCAGTTCTTC